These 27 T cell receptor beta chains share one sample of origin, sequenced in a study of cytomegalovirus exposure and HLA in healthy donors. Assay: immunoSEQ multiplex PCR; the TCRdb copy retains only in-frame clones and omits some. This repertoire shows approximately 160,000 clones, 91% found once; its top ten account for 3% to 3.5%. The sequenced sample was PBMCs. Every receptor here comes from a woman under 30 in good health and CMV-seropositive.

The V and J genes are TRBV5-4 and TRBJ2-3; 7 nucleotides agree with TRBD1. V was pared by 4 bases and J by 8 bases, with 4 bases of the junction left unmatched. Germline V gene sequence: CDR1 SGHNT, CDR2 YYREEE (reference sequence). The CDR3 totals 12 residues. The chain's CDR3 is CASSIQGSTQYF. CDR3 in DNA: TGTGCCAGCAGCATACAGGGGAGTACGCAGTATTTT.

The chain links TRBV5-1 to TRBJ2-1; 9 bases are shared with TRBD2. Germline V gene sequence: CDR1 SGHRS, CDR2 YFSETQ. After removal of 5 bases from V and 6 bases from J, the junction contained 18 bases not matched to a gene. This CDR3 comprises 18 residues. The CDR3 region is CASRPTGSGREGTNEQFF. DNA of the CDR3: TGCGCCAGCAGACCGACAGGGAGTGGGCGGGAGGGCACCAATGAGCAGTTCTTC.

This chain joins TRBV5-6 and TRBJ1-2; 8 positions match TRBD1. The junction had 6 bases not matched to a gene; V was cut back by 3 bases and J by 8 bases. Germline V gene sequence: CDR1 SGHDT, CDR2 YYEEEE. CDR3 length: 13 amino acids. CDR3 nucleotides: TGTGCCAGCAGCTGGGACAGGACGGGGGGCTACACCTTC. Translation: CASSWDRTGGYTF.

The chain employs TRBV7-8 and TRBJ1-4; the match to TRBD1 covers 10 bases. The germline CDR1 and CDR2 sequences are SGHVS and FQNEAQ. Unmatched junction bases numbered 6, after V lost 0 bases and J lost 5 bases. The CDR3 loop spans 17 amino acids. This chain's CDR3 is CASSLAGTGAGNEKLFF. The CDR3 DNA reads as TGTGCCAGCAGCTTAGCCGGGACAGGGGCCGGGAATGAAAAACTGTTTTTT.

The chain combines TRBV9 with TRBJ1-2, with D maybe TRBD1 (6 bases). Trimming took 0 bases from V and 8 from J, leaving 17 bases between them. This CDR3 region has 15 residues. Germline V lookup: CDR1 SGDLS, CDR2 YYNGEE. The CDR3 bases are TGTGCCAGCAGCGTAGGAGGATTGGGGGCTTCGGGCTACACCTTC. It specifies CASSVGGLGASGYTF.

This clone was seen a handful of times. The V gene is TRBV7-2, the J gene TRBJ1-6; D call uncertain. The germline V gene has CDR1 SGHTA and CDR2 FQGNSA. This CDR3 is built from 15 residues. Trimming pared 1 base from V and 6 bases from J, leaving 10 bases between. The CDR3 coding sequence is TGTGCCAGCAGCTTAGACCGGGGTGGTAATTCACCCCTCCACTTT. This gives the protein CASSLDRGGNSPLHF.

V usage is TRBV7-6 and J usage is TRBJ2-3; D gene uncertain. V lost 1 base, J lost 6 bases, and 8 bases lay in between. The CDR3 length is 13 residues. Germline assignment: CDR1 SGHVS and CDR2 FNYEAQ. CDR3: CASSLEAEDTQYF. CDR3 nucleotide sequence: TGTGCCAGCAGCTTAGAGGCGGAGGATACGCAGTATTTT. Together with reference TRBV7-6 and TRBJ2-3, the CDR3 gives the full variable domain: GAGVSQSPRYKVTKRGQDVALRCDPISGHVSLYWYRQALGQGPEFLTYFNYEAQQDKSGLPNDRFSAERPEGSISTLTIQRTEQRDSAMYRCASSLEAEDTQYFGPGTRLTVL.

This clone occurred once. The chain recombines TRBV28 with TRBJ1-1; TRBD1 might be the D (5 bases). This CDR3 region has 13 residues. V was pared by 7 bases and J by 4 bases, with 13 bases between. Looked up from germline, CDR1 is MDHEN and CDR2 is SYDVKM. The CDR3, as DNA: TGTGCCAGCATATGGGGCAGTAGCACTGAAGCTTTCTTT. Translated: CASIWGSSTEAFF.

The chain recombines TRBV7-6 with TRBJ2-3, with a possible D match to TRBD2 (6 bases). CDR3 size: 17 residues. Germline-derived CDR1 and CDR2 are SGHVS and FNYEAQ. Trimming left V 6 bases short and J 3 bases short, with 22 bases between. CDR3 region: CASSITPPEGRTDTQYF. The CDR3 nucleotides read TGTGCCAGCAGTATAACCCCGCCGGAGGGTCGTACAGATACGCAGTATTTT.

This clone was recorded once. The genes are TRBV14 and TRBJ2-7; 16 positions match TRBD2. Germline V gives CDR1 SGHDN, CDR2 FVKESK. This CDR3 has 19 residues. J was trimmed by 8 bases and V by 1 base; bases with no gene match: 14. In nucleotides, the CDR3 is TGTGCCAGCAGCCAAGTGGCGGGACTAGCGGGAGGGCCACCTGGGAAGCAGTACTTC. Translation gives CASSQVAGLAGGPPGKQYF.

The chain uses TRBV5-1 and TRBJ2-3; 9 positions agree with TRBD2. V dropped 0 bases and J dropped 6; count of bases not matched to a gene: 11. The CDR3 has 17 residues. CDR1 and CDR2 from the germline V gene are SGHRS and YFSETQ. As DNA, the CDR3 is TGCGCCAGCAGCTTGGAAGGGCGGCTAGCGGGGTCGGATACGCAGTATTTT. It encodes CASSLEGRLAGSDTQYF.

The CDR3 sequence is CASSPHSSSYNEQFF. Here the CDR3 DNA reads TGCGCCAGCAGTCCCCACTCGAGCTCCTACAATGAGCAGTTCTTC. The chain recombines TRBV10-1 with TRBJ2-1; no definite D call. Germline V gives CDR1 WNHNN, CDR2 SYGVQD (reference sequence). The CDR3 length is 15 residues. The V and J ends lost 5 bases and 0 bases respectively, with 11 bases between them.

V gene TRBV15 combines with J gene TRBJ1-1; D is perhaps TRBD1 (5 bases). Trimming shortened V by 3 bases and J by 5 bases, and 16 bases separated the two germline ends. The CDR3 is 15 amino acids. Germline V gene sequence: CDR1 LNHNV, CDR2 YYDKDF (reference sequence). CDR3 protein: CATSSPSGGVTEAFF. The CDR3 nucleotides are TGTGCCACCAGCAGTCCCTCGGGAGGGGTGACTGAAGCTTTCTTT.

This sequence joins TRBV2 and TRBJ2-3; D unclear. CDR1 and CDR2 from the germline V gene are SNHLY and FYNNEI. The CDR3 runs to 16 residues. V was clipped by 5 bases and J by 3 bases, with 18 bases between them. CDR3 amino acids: CASSREQNGLTDTQYF. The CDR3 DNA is TGTGCCAGCAGTCGAGAACAGAATGGGTTAACAGATACGCAGTATTTT.

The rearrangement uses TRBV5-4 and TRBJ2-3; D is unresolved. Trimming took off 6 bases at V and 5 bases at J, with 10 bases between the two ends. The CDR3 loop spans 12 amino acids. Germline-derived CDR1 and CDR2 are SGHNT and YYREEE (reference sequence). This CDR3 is CASTDPRDTQYF. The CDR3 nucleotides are TGTGCCAGCACCGACCCTAGAGATACGCAGTATTTT.

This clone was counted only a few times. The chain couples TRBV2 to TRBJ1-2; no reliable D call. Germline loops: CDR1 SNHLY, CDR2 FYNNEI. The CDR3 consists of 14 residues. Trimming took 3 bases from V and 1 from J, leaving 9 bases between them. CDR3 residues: CASSEAASNYGYTF. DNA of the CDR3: TGTGCCAGCAGTGAGGCAGCGAGTAACTATGGCTACACCTTC.

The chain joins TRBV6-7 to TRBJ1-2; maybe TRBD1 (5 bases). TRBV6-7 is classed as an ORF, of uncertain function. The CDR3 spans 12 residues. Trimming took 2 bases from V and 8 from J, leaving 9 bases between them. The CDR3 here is CASSYLRGGYTF. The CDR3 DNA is TGTGCCAGCAGTTACCTCCGGGGGGGCTACACCTTC.

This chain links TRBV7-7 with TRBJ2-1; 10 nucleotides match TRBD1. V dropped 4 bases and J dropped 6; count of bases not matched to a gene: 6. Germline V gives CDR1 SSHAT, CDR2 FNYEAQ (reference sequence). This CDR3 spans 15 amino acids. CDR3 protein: CASSSGTGVGNEQFF. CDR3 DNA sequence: TGTGCCAGCAGCTCCGGGACAGGGGTCGGCAATGAGCAGTTCTTC.

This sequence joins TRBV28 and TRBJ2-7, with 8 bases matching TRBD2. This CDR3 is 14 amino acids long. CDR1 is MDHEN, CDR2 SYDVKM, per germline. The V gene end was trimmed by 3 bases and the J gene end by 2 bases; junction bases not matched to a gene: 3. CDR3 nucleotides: TGTGCCAGCAGTTTTGGCGGGGGGACCTACGAGCAGTACTTC. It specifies CASSFGGGTYEQYF.

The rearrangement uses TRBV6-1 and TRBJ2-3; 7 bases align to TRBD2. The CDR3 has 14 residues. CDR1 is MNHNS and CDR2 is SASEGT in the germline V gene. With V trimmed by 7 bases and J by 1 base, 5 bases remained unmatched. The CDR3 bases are TGTGCCAGCATAGTAAGCGGGGGCACAGATACGCAGTATTTT. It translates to CASIVSGGTDTQYF.

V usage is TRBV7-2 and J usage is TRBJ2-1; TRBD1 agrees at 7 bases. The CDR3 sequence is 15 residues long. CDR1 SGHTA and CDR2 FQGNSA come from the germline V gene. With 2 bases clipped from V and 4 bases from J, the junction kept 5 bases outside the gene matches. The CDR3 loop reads CASSLMTGRYNEQFF. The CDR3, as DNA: TGTGCCAGCAGCTTAATGACAGGGAGATACAATGAGCAGTTCTTC.

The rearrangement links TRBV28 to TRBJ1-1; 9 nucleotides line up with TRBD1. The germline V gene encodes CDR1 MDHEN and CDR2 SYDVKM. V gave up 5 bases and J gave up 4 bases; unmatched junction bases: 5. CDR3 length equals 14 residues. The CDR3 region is CASSPWTGATEAFF. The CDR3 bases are TGTGCCAGCAGTCCCTGGACAGGGGCCACTGAAGCTTTCTTT.

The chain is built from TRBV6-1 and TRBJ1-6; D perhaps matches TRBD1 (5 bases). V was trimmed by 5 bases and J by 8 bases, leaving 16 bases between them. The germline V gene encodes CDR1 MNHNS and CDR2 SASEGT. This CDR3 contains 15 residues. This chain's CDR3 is CASSIRDSGDSPLHF. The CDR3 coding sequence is TGTGCCAGCAGTATAAGGGACTCGGGCGATTCACCCCTCCACTTT.

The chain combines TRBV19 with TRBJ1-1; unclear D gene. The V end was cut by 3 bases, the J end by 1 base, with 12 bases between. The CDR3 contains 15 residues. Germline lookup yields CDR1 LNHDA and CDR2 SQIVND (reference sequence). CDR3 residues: CASSITAGRNTEAFF. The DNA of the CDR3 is TGTGCCAGTAGTATTACGGCGGGCAGGAACACTGAAGCTTTCTTT.

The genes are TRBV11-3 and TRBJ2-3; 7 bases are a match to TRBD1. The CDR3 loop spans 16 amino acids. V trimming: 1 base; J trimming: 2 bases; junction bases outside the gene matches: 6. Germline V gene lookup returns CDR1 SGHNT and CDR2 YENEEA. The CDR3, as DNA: TGTGCCAGCAGCTTAGGACAGGGTAGGCACACAGATACGCAGTATTTT. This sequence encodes CASSLGQGRHTDTQYF.

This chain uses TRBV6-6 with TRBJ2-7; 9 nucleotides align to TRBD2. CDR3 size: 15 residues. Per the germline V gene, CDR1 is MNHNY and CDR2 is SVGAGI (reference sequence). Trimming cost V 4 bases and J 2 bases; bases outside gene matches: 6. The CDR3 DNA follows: TGTGCCAGCAGTTTGACTAGCGGCGCCACCTACGAGCAGTACTTC. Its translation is CASSLTSGATYEQYF.

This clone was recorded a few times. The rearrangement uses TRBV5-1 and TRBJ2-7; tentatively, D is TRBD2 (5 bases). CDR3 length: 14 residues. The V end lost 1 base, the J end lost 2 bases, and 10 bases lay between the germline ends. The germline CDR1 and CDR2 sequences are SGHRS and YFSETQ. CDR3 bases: TGCGCCAGCAGCTTGTCGGCCGGGGCCTACGAGCAGTACTTC. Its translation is CASSLSAGAYEQYF.